These T cell receptor beta chains were read from a single sample in a study of CD8 T cells in Susac syndrome. TCRdb re-called the immunoSEQ multiplex PCR reads through MiXCR, storing one row per CDR3 protein. The repertoire holds 300,000 or so distinct CDR3 sequences, under 95% seen once, with more than 0.06% in the top ten. Source material: CD4+ T cells from PBMCs. These receptors all come from a human donor with multiple sclerosis. The CDR3 runs from the conserved cysteine through the conserved F or W. Fields, in order: V gene, clone size, J gene, D gene, CDR3 protein, CDR3 DNA. The D gene is left open where the match is weak. Clone sizes are given selectively: once, few, many, or a class where the clone is expanded.

TRBV30	.	TRBJ1-2	.	CAWSPSDYGYTF	TGTGCCTGGAGTCCATCAGACTATGGCTACACCTTC
TRBV5-6	.	TRBJ2-4	.	CASSFMWEPNIQYF	TGTGCCAGCAGCTTTATGTGGGAACCGAACATTCAGTACTTC
TRBV2	.	TRBJ2-1	.	CASGESVFTPPEQFF	TGTGCCAGCGGCGAGTCTGTGTTCACCCCCCCTGAGCAGTTCTTC
TRBV5-1	once	TRBJ2-1	TRBD2	CARRTLGLPRRDGEQFF	TGCGCCAGGAGGACCCTGGGACTACCACGGAGGGATGGTGAGCAGTTCTTC
TRBV9	.	TRBJ1-4	.	CASSVDAINEKLFF	TGTGCCAGCAGCGTTGATGCCATCAATGAAAAACTGTTTTTT
TRBV14	.	TRBJ2-2	TRBD2	CASSQATGLSTGELFF	TGTGCCAGCAGCCAAGCAACGGGACTAAGCACCGGGGAGCTGTTTTTT
TRBV20-1	once	TRBJ1-2	.	CSAGPTGYRGYTF	TGCAGTGCTGGTCCAACAGGGTATCGGGGCTACACCTTC
TRBV29-1	.	TRBJ1-2	.	CSVAQEYGYGYTF	TGCAGCGTTGCCCAGGAATATGGCTATGGCTACACCTTC
TRBV11-3	.	TRBJ2-5	.	CASSVVAGGETQYF	TGTGCCAGCAGCGTTGTTGCGGGTGGTGAAACCCAGTACTTC
TRBV3-1	.	TRBJ1-5	.	CASSQRGELQPQHF	TGTGCCAGCAGCCAGAGAGGGGAGCTGCAGCCCCAGCATTTT
TRBV5-4	once	TRBJ2-3	.	CASSRNLGDTQYF	TGTGCCAGCAGCAGGAACCTGGGAGATACGCAGTATTTT
TRBV6-2/TRBV6-3	.	TRBJ2-7	.	CASSVTSISSYEQYF	TGTGCCAGCAGTGTGACATCGATCAGCTCCTACGAGCAGTACTTC
TRBV2	.	TRBJ2-3	TRBD2	CASTEGTSAAPADTQYF	TGTGCCAGCACCGAGGGGACTAGCGCGGCCCCAGCAGATACGCAGTATTTT